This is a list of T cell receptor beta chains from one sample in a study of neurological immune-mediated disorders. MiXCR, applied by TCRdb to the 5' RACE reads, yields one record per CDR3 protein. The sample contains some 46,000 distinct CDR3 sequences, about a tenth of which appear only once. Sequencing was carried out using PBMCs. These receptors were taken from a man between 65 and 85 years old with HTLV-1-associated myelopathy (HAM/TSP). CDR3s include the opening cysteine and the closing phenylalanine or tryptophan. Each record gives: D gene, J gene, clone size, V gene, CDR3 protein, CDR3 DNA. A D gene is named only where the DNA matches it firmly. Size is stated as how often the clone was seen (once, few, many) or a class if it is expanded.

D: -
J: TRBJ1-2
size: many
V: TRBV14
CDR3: CASSQARYGYTF
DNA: TGTGCCAGCAGCCAAGCTCGCTATGGCTACACCTTC

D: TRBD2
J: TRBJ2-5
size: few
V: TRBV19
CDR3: CASSIVAGAPETQYF
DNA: TGTGCCAGTAGTATTGTGGCGGGAGCCCCCGAGACCCAGTACTTC

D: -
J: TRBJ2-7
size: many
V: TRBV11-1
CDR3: CASSLQAEAYEQYF
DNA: TGTGCCAGCAGCTTACAAGCGGAGGCCTACGAGCAGTACTTC

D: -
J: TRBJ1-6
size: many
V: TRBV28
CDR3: CASRPTGTVGDSPLHF
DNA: TGTGCCAGCAGACCTACGGGGACGGTGGGGGATTCACCCCTCCACTTT

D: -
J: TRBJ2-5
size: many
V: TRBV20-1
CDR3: CSARPQTVQETQYF
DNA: TGCAGTGCTAGACCCCAGACAGTCCAAGAGACCCAGTACTTC

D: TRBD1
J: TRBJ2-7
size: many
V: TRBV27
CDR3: CASSFSAAGGYEQYF
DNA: TGTGCCAGCAGTTTCTCGGCGGCAGGGGGCTACGAGCAGTACTTC

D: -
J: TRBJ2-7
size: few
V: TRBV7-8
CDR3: CASSLEGGNPYEQYF
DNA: TGTGCCAGCAGCTTAGAGGGGGGTAACCCTTACGAGCAGTACTTC

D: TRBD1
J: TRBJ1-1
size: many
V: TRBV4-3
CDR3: CASSQLAGGTEAFF
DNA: TGCGCCAGCAGCCAACTGGCAGGGGGCACTGAAGCTTTCTTT

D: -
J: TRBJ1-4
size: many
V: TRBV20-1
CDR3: CSARDSAGREEKLFF
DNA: TGCAGTGCTAGAGATTCTGCCGGCCGGGAGGAAAAACTGTTTTTT

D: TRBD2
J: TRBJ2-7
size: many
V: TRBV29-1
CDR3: CSVFLTSGSGEQYF
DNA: TGCAGCGTGTTCCTGACTAGCGGGAGCGGCGAGCAGTACTTC

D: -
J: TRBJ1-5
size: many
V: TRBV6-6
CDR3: CASSSTLTQHF
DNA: TGTGCCAGCAGTTCCACCTTGACCCAGCATTTT

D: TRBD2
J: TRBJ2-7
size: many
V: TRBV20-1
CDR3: CSANSGLASEQYF
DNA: TGCAGTGCTAATTCGGGACTAGCCTCAGAGCAGTACTTC

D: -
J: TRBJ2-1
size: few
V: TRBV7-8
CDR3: CASSPHDEGYNEQFF
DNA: TGTGCCAGCAGCCCTCACGACGAGGGATACAATGAGCAGTTCTTC

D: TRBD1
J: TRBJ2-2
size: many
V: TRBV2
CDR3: CASSRDRGKGELFF
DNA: TGTGCCAGCAGTCGGGACAGGGGCAAGGGGGAGCTGTTTTTT

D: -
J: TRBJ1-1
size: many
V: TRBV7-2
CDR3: CASSLAVAVVAFF
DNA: TGTGCCAGCAGCTTAGCGGTTGCGGTCGTAGCTTTCTTT

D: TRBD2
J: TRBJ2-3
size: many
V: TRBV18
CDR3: CASSPRSGRADTQYF
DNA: TGTGCCAGCTCACCACGGAGCGGGAGGGCAGATACGCAGTATTTT

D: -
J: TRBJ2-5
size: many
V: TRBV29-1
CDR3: CSARESRETQYF
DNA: TGCAGCGCCAGGGAATCCAGAGAGACCCAGTACTTC

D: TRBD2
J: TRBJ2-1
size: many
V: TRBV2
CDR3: CASSFGGSEQFF
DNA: TGTGCCAGCAGTTTTGGCGGGAGTGAGCAGTTCTTC

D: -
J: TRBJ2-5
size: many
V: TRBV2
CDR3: CASREQGGQETQYF
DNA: TGTGCCAGCAGGGAACAGGGTGGCCAAGAGACCCAGTACTTC

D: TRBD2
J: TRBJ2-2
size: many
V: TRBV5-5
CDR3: CASSFLAGGLATGELFF
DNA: TGTGCCAGCAGCTTCCTCGCGGGAGGTCTAGCTACCGGGGAGCTGTTTTTT

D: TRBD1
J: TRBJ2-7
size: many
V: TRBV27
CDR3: CASRPRQGGSYEQYF
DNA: TGTGCCAGCAGACCCCGACAGGGGGGATCCTACGAGCAGTACTTC

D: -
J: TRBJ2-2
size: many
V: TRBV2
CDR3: CASRSGRTGELFF
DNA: TGTGCCAGCAGGTCAGGGCGGACCGGGGAGCTGTTTTTT

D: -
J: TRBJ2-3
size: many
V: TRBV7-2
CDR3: CASRVAGREKDTQYF
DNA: TGTGCCAGCAGGGTGGCAGGAAGGGAAAAAGATACGCAGTATTTT

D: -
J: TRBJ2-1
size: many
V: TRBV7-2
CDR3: CASSLQRSSYNEQFF
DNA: TGTGCCAGCAGCCTCCAGCGGAGCTCCTACAATGAGCAGTTCTTC

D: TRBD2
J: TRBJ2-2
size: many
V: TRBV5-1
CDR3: CASSIGDGGGTGELFF
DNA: TGCGCCAGCAGCATTGGAGATGGGGGGGGCACCGGGGAGCTGTTTTTT

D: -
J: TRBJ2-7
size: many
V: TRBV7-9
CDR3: CASSPDRTGEQYF
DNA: TGTGCCAGCAGCCCTGACAGGACTGGGGAGCAGTACTTC

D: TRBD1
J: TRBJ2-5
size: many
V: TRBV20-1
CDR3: CSAGQGETQYF
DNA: TGCAGTGCTGGACAGGGAGAGACCCAGTACTTC

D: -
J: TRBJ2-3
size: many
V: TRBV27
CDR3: CASRGNREAGTDTQYF
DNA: TGTGCCAGCAGGGGGAACAGGGAAGCGGGCACAGATACGCAGTATTTT

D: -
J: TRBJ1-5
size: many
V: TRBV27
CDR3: CASRTYSGSNQPQHF
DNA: TGTGCCAGCAGGACGTACAGCGGATCCAATCAGCCCCAGCATTTT

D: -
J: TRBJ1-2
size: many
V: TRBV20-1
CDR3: CSARGTTGNYGYTF
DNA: TGCAGTGCTAGAGGTACCACGGGGAACTATGGCTACACCTTC

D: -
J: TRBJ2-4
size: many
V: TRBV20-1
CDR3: CSASYLAKNIQYF
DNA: TGCAGTGCTAGCTACCTAGCCAAAAACATTCAGTACTTC

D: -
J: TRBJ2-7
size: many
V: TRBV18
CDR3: CASSPQGLYEQYF
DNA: TGTGCCAGCTCACCACAGGGTTTGTACGAGCAGTACTTC

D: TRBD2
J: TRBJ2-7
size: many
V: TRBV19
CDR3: CASSARTSGSYEQYF
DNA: TGTGCCAGTAGTGCCAGGACTAGCGGGAGTTACGAGCAGTACTTC